This entry describes one TCR beta chain. Its antigen is unidentified. These data are taken from a study of cytomegalovirus exposure and HLA in healthy donors. Study-wide results and caveats: The dataset shows that most TCR sequences were rare, while some public TCRs occurred in many donors. Relative to the approximately 630-donor mean, N-insertions were reportedly fewer in an Asian-associated ancestry cluster in a later analysis.

This PCR relied on a set of 60 Vbeta primers and 13 Jbeta primers. The assay was immunoSEQ multiplex PCR, and TCRdb's table has in-frame clones only and misses some. The data contain about 130,000 clones, 77% of them singletons. The germline V gene has CDR1 SGDLS and CDR2 YYNGEE. The CDR3 has 18 amino acids. Germline trimming cut 4 bases from V and 5 bases from J; bases unmatched to any gene: 17. Sequencing used PBMCs. The rearrangement joins TRBV9 to TRBJ2-5; 10 positions match TRBD2. This sequence originates from a male donor in good health and CMV-seronegative. The CDR3 is CASSLRGPTSGEDETQYF. CDR3 nucleotides: TGTGCCAGCAGCCTCCGCGGGCCCACTAGCGGGGAGGACGAGACCCAGTACTTC.